This T cell receptor beta chain was found in a study of memory CD4+ T cells and cytomegalovirus serostatus. At the level of the study: Healthy Belgian adult donors included roughly ten CMV-positive and some 24 CMV-negative people.

Repertoires were generated with immunoSEQ multiplex PCR, while TCRdb's copy carries only in-frame clones and drops some. The profile shows around 45,000 clones, about 74% of them singletons. This clone is judged medium-sized. Its matching antigen is unknown. The study's findings and limits: Of 150 to 200 reported CMV TCRbeta sequences, under 70 were found in memory CD4+ repertoires.

The germline CDR1 and CDR2 sequences are SGHTA and FQGNSA. The junction had 10 bases not matched to a gene; V was cut back by 1 base and J by 10 bases. This CDR3 region has 15 residues. The sort gate was single viable CD3+CD4+CD8-CD45RO+ cells for memory CD4+ T cells. After thawing, CD4+ T cells were positively selected. The V and J genes are TRBV7-2 and TRBJ2-3, with 8 nucleotides matching TRBD2. The sequencing input was memory CD4+ T cells from blood. This clonotype originated in an adult in good health and CMV-seropositive. The CDR3 spells CASSLERGPSLAQYF. The DNA for the CDR3 is TGTGCCAGCAGCTTAGAGCGGGGGCCGTCTCTCGCGCAGTATTTT.